The present entry profiles one TCR beta chain with its context. The antigen is not known. This specimen comes from a study of beta chain features in type 1 diabetes. Study-wide results and caveats: Junctions at VDJ sites from type 1 diabetes patients had fewer insertions and more deletions. Moderately but significantly shorter TCRB CDR3s were found in Type 1 diabetes patients in all four CD4+ subsets. It was not settled here whether HLA type affects TCRB rearrangement. Compared to healthy donors, patients appeared to have naive, central memory and Treg TCRB repertoires that were more alike.

TCRB transcripts that were expressed got sequenced, as all of the isolated RNA had been reverse transcribed. Assay: immunoSEQ multiplex PCR; the TCRdb copy retains only in-frame clones and omits some. The data contain 200,000 to 300,000 clones, about 20% of them singletons. Staining for CD45RO/CCR7/CD25/CD127/CD95/CD27 allowed sorting of CD4+ naive, central memory, regulatory and stem cell-like memory cells. The sequence came from a woman in her thirties or forties with type 1 diabetes. The sequenced sample consisted of naive CD4+ T cells from blood.

The CDR3 here is CACSRDRVDEQFF. The CDR3 bases are TGTGCCTGTTCCCGGGACAGGGTGGATGAGCAGTTCTTC. V is TRBV19 and J is TRBJ2-1, with 9 bases that match TRBD1. CDR3 size: 13 residues. J lost 8 bases, V lost 11 bases, and 10 bases had no gene match. CDR1 and CDR2 (germline): LNHDA, SQIVND (reference sequence).